This TCR beta chain is from a study of glioma-infiltrating T cells. Turning to this clonotype: The junction does not match germline at one end; this may be a read error.

Germline values: CDR1 LGHDT, CDR2 YNNKEL (reference sequence). This CDR3 spans 14 amino acids. Amplification of TCR alpha and beta CDR3 regions from RNA used iRepertoire nested multiplex PCR. TCRdb reprocessed the multiplex PCR reads via MiXCR and lists one record per CDR3 protein. The sample records some 180,000 distinct CDR3 sequences, 30% to 40% being singletons. V and J are TRBV3-1 and TRBJ2-3; D is possibly TRBD1 (5 bases). This TCR was sampled from a human donor with low-grade glioma or glioblastoma, undergoing nonglioma brain surgery, or in good health (not recorded which). Input material: glioma tissue, nonneoplastic brain tissue, or PBMCs (not recorded which). The CDR3 DNA reads as TGTGCCAGCAGTGATGGGTGGGGCACAGATACGAAGTATTTT. Its protein is CASSDGWGTDTKYF.